This T cell receptor beta chain was observed in a study of blood T cell repertoires in COVID-19. Study background: COVID-19 samples from acute and convalescent phases originated in the United States, Italy and Spain.

J gave up 0 bases and V 1 base, and 6 bases lay outside the gene matches. Per germline, CDR1 LGHDT and CDR2 YNNKEL (reference sequence). CDR3 length: 18 residues. In the source study's methods: Reference gene primer amplification yielded estimated nucleated cell counts. Sequencing was performed with immunoSEQ multiplex PCR; in TCRdb, only in-frame clones are kept and a portion is missing. V and J calls and clone size come straight from that table; D and trimming were deduced from the DNA. This repertoire shows some 260,000 clones, around nine tenths found once; its top ten account for 2% to 2.5%. This chain joins TRBV3-1 (or the pseudogene TRBV3-2) and TRBJ2-2; the match to TRBD2 covers 9 bases. The sequence was collected from a woman aged 40 to 50 who had recovered from COVID-19. Sequencing was carried out using peripheral blood. CDR3 region: CASSQGLAGETNTGELFF. The CDR3 DNA reads TGTGCCAGCAGCCAAGGGTTAGCGGGAGAGACGAACACCGGGGAGCTGTTTTTT.